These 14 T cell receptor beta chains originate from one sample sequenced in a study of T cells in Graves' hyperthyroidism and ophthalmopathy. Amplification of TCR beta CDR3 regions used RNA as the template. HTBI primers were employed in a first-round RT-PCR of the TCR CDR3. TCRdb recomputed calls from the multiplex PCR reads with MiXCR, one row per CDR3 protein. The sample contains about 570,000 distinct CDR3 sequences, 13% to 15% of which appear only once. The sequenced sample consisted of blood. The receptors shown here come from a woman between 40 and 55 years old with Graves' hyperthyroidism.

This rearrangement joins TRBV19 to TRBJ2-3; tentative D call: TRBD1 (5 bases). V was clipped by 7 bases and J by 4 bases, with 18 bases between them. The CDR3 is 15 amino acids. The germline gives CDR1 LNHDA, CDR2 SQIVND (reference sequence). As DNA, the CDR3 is TGTGCCAGTACCAAATCGACAGTTTGGGCAGATACGCAGTATTTT. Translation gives CASTKSTVWADTQYF. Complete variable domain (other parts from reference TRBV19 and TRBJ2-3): DGGITQSPKYLFRKEGQNVTLSCEQNLNHDAMYWYRQDPGQGLRLIYYSQIVNDFQKGDIAEGYSVSREKKESFPLTVTSAQKNPTAFYLCASTKSTVWADTQYFGPGTRLTVL.

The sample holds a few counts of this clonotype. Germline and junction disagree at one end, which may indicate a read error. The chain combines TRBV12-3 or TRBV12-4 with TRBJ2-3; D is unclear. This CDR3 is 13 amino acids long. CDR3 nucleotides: TGTGTCAGCAGCCCCGCTGGCGCCGATACGCAGTATTTT. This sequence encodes CVSSPAGADTQYF.

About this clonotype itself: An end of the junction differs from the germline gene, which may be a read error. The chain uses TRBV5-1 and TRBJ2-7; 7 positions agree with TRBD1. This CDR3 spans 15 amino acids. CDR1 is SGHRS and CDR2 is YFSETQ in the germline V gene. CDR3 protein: CVSSISPGQTYEQYF. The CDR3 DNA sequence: TGCGTCAGCAGCATCTCACCGGGACAGACCTACGAGCAGTACTTC.

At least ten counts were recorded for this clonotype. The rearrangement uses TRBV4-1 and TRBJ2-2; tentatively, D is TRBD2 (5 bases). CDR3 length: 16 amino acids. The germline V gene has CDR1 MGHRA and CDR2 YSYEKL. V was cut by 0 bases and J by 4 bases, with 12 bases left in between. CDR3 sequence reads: CASSQDLRGITGELFF. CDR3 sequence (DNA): TGCGCCAGCAGCCAAGATCTTAGAGGGATCACCGGGGAGCTGTTTTTT.

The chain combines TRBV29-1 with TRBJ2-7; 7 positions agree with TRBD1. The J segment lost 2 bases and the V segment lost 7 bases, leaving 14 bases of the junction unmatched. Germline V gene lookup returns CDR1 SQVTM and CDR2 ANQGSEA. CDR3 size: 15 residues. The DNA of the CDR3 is TGCAGCGCTCTTAAGTTACGGGACAGAACCTACGAGCAGTACTTC. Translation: CSALKLRDRTYEQYF.

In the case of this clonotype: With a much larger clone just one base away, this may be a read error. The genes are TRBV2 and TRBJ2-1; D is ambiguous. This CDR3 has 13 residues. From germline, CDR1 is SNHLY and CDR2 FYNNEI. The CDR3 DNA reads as TGTGCCAGCAGTCCGGGCTCCTACAATGAGCCGTTCTTC. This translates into CASSPGSYNEPFF.

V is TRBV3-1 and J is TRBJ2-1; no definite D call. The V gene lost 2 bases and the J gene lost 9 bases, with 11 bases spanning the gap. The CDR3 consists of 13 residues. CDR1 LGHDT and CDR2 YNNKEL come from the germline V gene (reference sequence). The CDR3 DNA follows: TGTGCCAGCAGCCAAACTTTATCGGGTGAGCAGTTCTTC. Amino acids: CASSQTLSGEQFF.

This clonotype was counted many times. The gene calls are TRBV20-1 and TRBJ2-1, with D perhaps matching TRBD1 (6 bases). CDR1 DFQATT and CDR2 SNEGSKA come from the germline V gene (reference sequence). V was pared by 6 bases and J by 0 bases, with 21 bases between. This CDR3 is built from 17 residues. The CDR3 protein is CSAPLGTSLYSYNEQFF. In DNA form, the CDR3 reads TGCAGTGCCCCTCTCGGGACAAGCCTGTACTCCTACAATGAGCAGTTCTTC.

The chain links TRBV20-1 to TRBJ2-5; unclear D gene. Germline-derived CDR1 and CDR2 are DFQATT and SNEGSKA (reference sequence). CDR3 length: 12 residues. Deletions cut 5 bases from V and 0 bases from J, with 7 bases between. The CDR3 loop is CSASAHQETQYF. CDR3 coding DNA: TGCAGTGCTTCCGCCCACCAAGAGACCCAGTACTTC.

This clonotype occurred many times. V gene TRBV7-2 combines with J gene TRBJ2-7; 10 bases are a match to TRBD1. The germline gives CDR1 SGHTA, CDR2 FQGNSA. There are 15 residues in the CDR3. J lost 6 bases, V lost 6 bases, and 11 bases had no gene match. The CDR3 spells CASSLGQGNLGEQYF. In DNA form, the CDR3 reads TGTGCCAGCAGTTTGGGACAGGGGAATTTGGGCGAGCAGTACTTC. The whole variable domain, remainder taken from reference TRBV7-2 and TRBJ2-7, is GAGVSQSPSNKVTEKGKDVELRCDPISGHTALYWYRQSLGQGLEFLIYFQGNSAPDKSGLPSDRFSAERTGGSVSTLTIQRTQQEDSAVYLCASSLGQGNLGEQYFGPGTRLTVT.

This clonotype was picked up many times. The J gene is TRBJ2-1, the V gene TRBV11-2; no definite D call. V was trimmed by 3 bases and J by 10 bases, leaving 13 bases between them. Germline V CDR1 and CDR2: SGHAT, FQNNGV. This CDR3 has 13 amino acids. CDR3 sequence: CASSFVQIWEQFF. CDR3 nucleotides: TGTGCCAGCAGCTTTGTCCAAATCTGGGAGCAGTTCTTC.

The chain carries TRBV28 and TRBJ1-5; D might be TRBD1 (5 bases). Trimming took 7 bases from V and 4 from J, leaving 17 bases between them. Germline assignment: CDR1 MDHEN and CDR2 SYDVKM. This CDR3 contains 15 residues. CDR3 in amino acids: CASIGVRVRNQPQHF. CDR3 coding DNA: TGTGCCAGCATAGGGGTGAGGGTTAGAAATCAGCCCCAGCATTTT.

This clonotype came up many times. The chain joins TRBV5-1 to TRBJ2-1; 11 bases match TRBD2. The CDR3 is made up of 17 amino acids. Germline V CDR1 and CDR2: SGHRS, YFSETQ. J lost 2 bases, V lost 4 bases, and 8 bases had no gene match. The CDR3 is CASSPRTSGPTYNEQFF. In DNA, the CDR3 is TGCGCCAGCAGCCCACGGACTAGCGGGCCCACCTACAATGAGCAGTTCTTC.

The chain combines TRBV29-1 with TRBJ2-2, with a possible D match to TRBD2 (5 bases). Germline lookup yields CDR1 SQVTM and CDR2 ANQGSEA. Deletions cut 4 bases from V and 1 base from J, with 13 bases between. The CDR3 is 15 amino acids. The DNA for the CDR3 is TGCAGCGTTGCGGGCGGGTCCCAGAACACCGGGGAGCTGTTTTTT. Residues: CSVAGGSQNTGELFF.